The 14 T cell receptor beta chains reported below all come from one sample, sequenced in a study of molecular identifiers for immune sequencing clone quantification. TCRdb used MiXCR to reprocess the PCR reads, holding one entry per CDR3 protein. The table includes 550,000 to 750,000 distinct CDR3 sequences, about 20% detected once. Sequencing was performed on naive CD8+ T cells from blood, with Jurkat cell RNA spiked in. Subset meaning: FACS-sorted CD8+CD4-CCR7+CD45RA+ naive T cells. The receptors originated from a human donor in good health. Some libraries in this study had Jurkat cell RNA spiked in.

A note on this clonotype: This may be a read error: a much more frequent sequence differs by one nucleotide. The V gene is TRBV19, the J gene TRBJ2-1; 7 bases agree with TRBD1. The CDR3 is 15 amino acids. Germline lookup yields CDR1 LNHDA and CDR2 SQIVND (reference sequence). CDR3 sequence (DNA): TGTGCCAGTAGTCCCGGGACAGTCTCCTACAATGAGCAGCTCTTC. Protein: CASSPGTVSYNEQLF.

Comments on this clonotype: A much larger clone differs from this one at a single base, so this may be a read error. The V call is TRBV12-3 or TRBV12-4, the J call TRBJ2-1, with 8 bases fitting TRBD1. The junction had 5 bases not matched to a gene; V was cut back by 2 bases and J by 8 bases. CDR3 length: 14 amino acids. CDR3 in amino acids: CASSLSTGGDEQFF. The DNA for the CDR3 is TGTGCCAGCAGTTTATCCACAGGGGGAGATGAGCAGTTCTTC.

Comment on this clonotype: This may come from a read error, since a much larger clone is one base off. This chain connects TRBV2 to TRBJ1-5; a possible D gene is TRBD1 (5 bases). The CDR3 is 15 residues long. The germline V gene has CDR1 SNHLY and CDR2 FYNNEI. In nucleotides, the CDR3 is TGTGCCAGCAGTCCGGAGGGGATAGGCAATCGGCCCCAGCATTTT. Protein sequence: CASSPEGIGNRPQHF.

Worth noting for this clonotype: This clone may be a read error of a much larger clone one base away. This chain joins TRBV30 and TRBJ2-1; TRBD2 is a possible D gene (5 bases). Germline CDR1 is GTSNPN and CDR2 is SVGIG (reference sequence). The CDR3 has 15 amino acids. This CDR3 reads CAWSVLAFSFNEQFF. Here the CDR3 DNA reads TGTGCCTGGAGTGTGCTAGCTTTCTCCTTCAATGAGCAGTTCTTC.

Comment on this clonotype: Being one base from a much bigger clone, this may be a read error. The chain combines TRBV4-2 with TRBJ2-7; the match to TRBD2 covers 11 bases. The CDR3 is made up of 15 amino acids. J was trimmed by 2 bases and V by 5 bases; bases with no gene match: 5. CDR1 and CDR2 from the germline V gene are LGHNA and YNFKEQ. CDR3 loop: CASSATSGGTYEQYF. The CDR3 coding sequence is TGTGCCAGCAGCGCCACTAGCGGGGGAACCTACGAGCAGTACTTC.

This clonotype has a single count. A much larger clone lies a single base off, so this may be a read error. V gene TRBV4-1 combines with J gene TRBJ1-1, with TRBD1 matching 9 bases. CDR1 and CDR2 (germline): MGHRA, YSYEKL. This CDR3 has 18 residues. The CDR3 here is CASSQVRTGGLGNIEAFF. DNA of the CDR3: TGCGCCAGCAGCCAAGTGAGAACAGGGGGCTTAGGGAACATTGAAGCTTTCTTT.

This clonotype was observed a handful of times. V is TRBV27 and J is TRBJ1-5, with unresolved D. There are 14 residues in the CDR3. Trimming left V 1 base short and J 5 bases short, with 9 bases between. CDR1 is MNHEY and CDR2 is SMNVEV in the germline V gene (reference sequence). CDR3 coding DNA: TGTGCCAGCAGTTTATATGCGGGTCATCAGCCCCAGCATTTT. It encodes CASSLYAGHQPQHF.

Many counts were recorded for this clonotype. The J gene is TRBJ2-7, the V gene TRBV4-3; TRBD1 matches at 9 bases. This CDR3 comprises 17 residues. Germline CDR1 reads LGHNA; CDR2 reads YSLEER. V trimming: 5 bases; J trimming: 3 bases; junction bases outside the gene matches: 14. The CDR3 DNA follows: TGCGCCAGCAGCTTAGCTTTAACGGGACAGGGAAACTACGAGCAGTACTTC. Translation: CASSLALTGQGNYEQYF.

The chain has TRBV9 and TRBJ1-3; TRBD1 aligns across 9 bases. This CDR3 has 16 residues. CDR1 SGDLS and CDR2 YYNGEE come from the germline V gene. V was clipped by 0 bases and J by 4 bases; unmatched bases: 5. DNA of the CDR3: TGTGCCAGCAGCGTAGCACAGGGGGCTGCGGGAAACACCATATATTTT. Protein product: CASSVAQGAAGNTIYF.

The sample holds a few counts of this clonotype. CDR3 amino acids: CASRDPPMVGREVTEAFF. The DNA of the CDR3 is TGTGCCAGCAGAGACCCCCCAATGGTGGGTAGAGAGGTCACTGAAGCTTTCTTT. The V gene is TRBV7-9, the J gene TRBJ1-1; D not certain. The CDR3 runs to 18 residues. Trimming left V 6 bases short and J 4 bases short, with 27 bases between. The V gene's germline CDR1 is SEHNR and CDR2 FQNEAQ (reference sequence).

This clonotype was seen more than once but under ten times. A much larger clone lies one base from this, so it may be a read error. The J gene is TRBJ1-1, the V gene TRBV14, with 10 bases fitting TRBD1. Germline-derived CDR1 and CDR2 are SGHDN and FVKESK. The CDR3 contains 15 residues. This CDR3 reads CASSQMGQGWTEAIF. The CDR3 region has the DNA TGTGCCAGCAGCCAAATGGGACAGGGGTGGACTGAAGCTATCTTT.

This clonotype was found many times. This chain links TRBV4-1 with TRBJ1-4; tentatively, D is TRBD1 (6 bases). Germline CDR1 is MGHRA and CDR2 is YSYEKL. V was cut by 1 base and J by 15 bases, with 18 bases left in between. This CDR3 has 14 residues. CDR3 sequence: CASSQGGGRGVVFF. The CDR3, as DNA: TGCGCCAGCAGCCAAGGAGGGGGTCGGGGAGTGGTGTTTTTT.

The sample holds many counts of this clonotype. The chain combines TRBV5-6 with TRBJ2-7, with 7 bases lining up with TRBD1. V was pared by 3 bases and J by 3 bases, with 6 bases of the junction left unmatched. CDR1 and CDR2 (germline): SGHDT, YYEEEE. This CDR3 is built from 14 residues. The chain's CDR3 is CASSSTGQYYEQYF. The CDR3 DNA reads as TGTGCCAGCAGCTCAACGGGACAGTACTACGAGCAGTACTTC.

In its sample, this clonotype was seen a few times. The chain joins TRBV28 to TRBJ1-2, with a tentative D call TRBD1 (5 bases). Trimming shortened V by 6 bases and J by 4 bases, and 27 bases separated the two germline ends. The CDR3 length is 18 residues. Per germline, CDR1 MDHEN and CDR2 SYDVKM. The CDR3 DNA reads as TGTGCCAGCAGGGTCGCGGCAGGGCCTTTACTAGAGATCTATGGCTACACCTTC. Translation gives CASRVAAGPLLEIYGYTF.